This passage covers 22 T cell receptor beta chains from one sample sequenced in a study of T cell responses to AZD1222 COVID-19 vaccine. Profiled with immunoSEQ multiplex PCR; TCRdb holds only in-frame clones, not every one. This sample has 55,000 to 75,000 clones, with about 80% found just once. The sequencing used peripheral blood, collected on day 0 of AZD1222 vaccination. Receptors originate from an adult in good health.

This clone was seen a single time. The chain is built from TRBV6-5 and TRBJ2-3; 9 bases match TRBD1. This CDR3 spans 15 amino acids. The germline V gene encodes CDR1 MNHEY and CDR2 SVGAGI. V lost 2 bases to trimming and J lost 3 bases; unmatched junction nucleotides: 3. The CDR3 sequence is CASSYPGQGTDTQYF. CDR3 bases: TGTGCCAGCAGTTACCCTGGACAGGGGACAGATACGCAGTATTTT.

The rearrangement uses TRBV27 and TRBJ1-2; D possibly corresponds to TRBD1 (6 bases). V gave up 5 bases and J gave up 4 bases, with 17 bases separating them. This CDR3 has 15 amino acids. Per germline, CDR1 MNHEY and CDR2 SMNVEV (reference sequence). The CDR3 sequence is CASSPPSTGIYGYTF. In DNA, the CDR3 is TGTGCCAGCAGTCCCCCTTCGACAGGAATCTATGGCTACACCTTC.

The CDR3 DNA sequence: TGTGCCAGCAGCTTAGTGGGACAGATGAACACTGAAGCTTTCTTT. It specifies CASSLVGQMNTEAFF. This chain connects TRBV11-2 to TRBJ1-1; TRBD1 agrees at 7 bases. The germline CDR1 and CDR2 sequences are SGHAT and FQNNGV. The V segment lost 1 base and the J segment 0 bases; nucleotides outside the gene matches: 2. The CDR3 is 15 amino acids.

The sample holds a few counts of this clone. The chain links TRBV18 to TRBJ2-1; D uncertain. V was clipped by 0 bases and J by 1 base, with 16 bases between them. This CDR3 spans 18 amino acids. The germline V gene has CDR1 KGHSH and CDR2 LQKENI. CDR3 loop: CASSPPSGRLKSYNEQFF. DNA for the CDR3: TGTGCCAGCTCACCACCTTCAGGTCGACTGAAGTCCTACAATGAGCAGTTCTTC.

The chain has TRBV28 and TRBJ1-2; no reliable D call. CDR1 is MDHEN and CDR2 is SYDVKM in the germline V gene. This CDR3 has 14 residues. The ends were cut back, 6 bases at V and 0 bases at J, with 11 bases in the middle. The CDR3 DNA follows: TGTGCCAGCAGCAGAGGTGGAGCTAACTATGGCTACACCTTC. Protein sequence: CASSRGGANYGYTF.

This sequence joins TRBV7-2 and TRBJ2-7; TRBD2 is a possible D gene (5 bases). Germline V gene lookup returns CDR1 SGHTA and CDR2 FQGNSA. The length of the CDR3 is 13 residues. Trimming took 3 bases from V and 7 from J, leaving 13 bases between them. The CDR3 nucleotides read TGTGCCAGCAGCTTCGAGGGCATTGGGGAGCAGTACTTC. It specifies CASSFEGIGEQYF. Filled out from reference TRBV7-2 and TRBJ2-7, the complete variable domain reads GAGVSQSPSNKVTEKGKDVELRCDPISGHTALYWYRQSLGQGLEFLIYFQGNSAPDKSGLPSDRFSAERTGGSVSTLTIQRTQQEDSAVYLCASSFEGIGEQYFGPGTRLTVT.

The CDR3 region has the DNA TGTGCCAGCAGCCCGCGACGGACTGGAAACACCATATATTTT. It codes for CASSPRRTGNTIYF. The chain joins TRBV7-9 to TRBJ1-3; D is unresolved. The CDR3 sequence is 14 residues long. V was clipped by 5 bases and J by 2 bases, with 10 bases between them. CDR1 is SEHNR, CDR2 FQNEAQ, per germline (reference sequence).

The J gene is TRBJ2-5, the V gene TRBV11-2; 8 bases are shared with TRBD2. The CDR3 runs 16 residues. Germline loops: CDR1 SGHAT, CDR2 FQNNGV. The trim removed 5 bases at V and 0 bases at J, leaving 8 bases unmatched. The CDR3 DNA sequence: TGTGCCAGCAGCCCGTTCGGGGGGGGCTACCAAGAGACCCAGTACTTC. This codes for CASSPFGGGYQETQYF.

V usage is TRBV19 and J usage is TRBJ2-1; 11 nucleotides line up with TRBD2. The J segment lost 7 bases and the V segment lost 2 bases, leaving 7 bases of the junction unmatched. Germline V CDR1 and CDR2: LNHDA, SQIVND (reference sequence). CDR3 length: 16 residues. The DNA for the CDR3 is TGTGCCAGTAGTATAAGTAGCGGGGGGGCCTGGAATGAGCAGTTCTTC. Protein: CASSISSGGAWNEQFF.

V and J are TRBV19 and TRBJ1-2; TRBD1 might be the D (5 bases). This CDR3 contains 13 residues. Per the germline V gene, CDR1 is LNHDA and CDR2 is SQIVND (reference sequence). With 5 bases removed from V and 1 base from J, the gap between germline ends came to 8 bases. CDR3 nucleotide sequence: TGTGCCAGTAGTGACAGTAGTAACTATGGCTACACCTTC. This codes for CASSDSSNYGYTF.

This sequence joins TRBV3-1 (or the pseudogene TRBV3-2) and TRBJ2-2; 7 nucleotides align to TRBD2. The CDR3 loop spans 18 amino acids. Germline CDR1 reads LGHDT; CDR2 reads YNNKEL (reference sequence). J lost 4 bases, V lost 4 bases, and 15 bases had no gene match. The CDR3 sequence is CASSPTLAEAQTTGELFF. In DNA, the CDR3 is TGTGCCAGCAGCCCAACCCTAGCGGAGGCTCAAACCACCGGGGAGCTGTTTTTT.

The chain has TRBV5-8 and TRBJ1-3; no definite D call. Germline V gene sequence: CDR1 SGHTS, CDR2 YDEGEE. The CDR3 totals 15 residues. The V end was cut by 0 bases, the J end by 0 bases, with 7 bases between. The CDR3 coding sequence is TGTGCCAGCAGCTTGGCTGGGTTCTCTGGAAACACCATATATTTT. Amino acids: CASSLAGFSGNTIYF.

V is TRBV2 and J is TRBJ1-5; perhaps TRBD1 as D (5 bases). The CDR3 spans 13 residues. V was cut by 10 bases and J by 3 bases, with 13 bases left in between. Per the germline V gene, CDR1 is SNHLY and CDR2 is FYNNEI. CDR3: CAITRGVNQPQHF. The DNA for the CDR3 is TGTGCCATTACTAGGGGAGTCAATCAGCCCCAGCATTTT.

The V gene is TRBV7-9, the J gene TRBJ2-1; 9 bases match TRBD2. V lost 1 base to trimming and J lost 8 bases; unmatched junction nucleotides: 12. The CDR3 runs to 17 residues. Per the germline V gene, CDR1 is SEHNR and CDR2 is FQNEAQ (reference sequence). The CDR3 loop is CASSLVPYAGGLDEQFF. The DNA for the CDR3 is TGTGCCAGCAGCTTAGTCCCCTACGCGGGGGGGCTCGATGAGCAGTTCTTC. Full variable domain (missing parts from reference TRBV7-9 and TRBJ2-1): DTGVSQNPRHKITKRGQNVTFRCDPISEHNRLYWYRQTLGQGPEFLTYFQNEAQLEKSRLLSDRFSAERPKGSFSTLEIQRTEQGDSAMYLCASSLVPYAGGLDEQFFGPGTRLTVL.

The rearrangement joins TRBV2 to TRBJ2-1; D unclear. Germline lookup yields CDR1 SNHLY and CDR2 FYNNEI. The ends were cut back, 8 bases at V and 0 bases at J, with 17 bases in the middle. The length of the CDR3 is 16 residues. CDR3 region: CASQGLVLSSYNEQFF. The CDR3 DNA reads as TGTGCCAGCCAAGGCCTAGTCCTCAGCTCCTACAATGAGCAGTTCTTC.

This rearrangement joins TRBV28 to TRBJ2-5; 9 nucleotides agree with TRBD2. Germline assignment: CDR1 MDHEN and CDR2 SYDVKM. Trimming cost V 2 bases and J 7 bases; bases outside gene matches: 11. The CDR3 is 16 residues long. CDR3 nucleotides: TGTGCCAGCAGTTTACGGGGACTAGCCCCAAGTGGGACCCAGTACTTC. It codes for CASSLRGLAPSGTQYF. Based on the CDR3 plus reference TRBV28 and TRBJ2-5, the full variable domain is DVKVTQSSRYLVKRTGEKVFLECVQDMDHENMFWYRQDPGLGLRLIYFSYDVKMKEKGDIPEGYSVSREKKERFSLILESASTNQTSMYLCASSLRGLAPSGTQYFGPGTRLLVL.

The chain is built from TRBV30 and TRBJ2-1; D unclear. The CDR3 runs 14 residues. CDR1 and CDR2 (germline): GTSNPN, SVGIG (reference sequence). The V gene lost 1 base and the J gene lost 2 bases, with 9 bases spanning the gap. CDR3 amino acids: CAWSAEFTYNEQFF. In nucleotides, the CDR3 is TGTGCCTGGAGTGCGGAGTTTACCTACAATGAGCAGTTCTTC.

The gene calls are TRBV5-4 and TRBJ1-1, with D maybe TRBD1 (5 bases). The CDR3 totals 15 residues. V was pared by 4 bases and J by 5 bases, with 18 bases between. Germline V CDR1 and CDR2: SGHNT, YYREEE (reference sequence). The CDR3 DNA reads TGTGCCAGCAGCCCACGGGGGGGTCTGCGGACTGAAGCTTTCTTT. Its protein product is CASSPRGGLRTEAFF. Looking up the rest from reference TRBV5-4 and TRBJ1-1 gives the full variable domain: ETGVTQSPTHLIKTRGQQVTLRCSSQSGHNTVSWYQQALGQGPQFIFQYYREEENGRGNFPPRFSGLQFPNYSSELNVNALELDDSALYLCASSPRGGLRTEAFFGQGTRLTVV.

The J gene is TRBJ2-5, the V gene TRBV30; 14 nucleotides line up with TRBD2. Germline V gene data show CDR1 as GTSNPN and CDR2 as SVGIG (reference sequence). The junction had 3 bases not matched to a gene; V was cut back by 3 bases and J by 9 bases. The CDR3 length is 13 residues. In nucleotides, the CDR3 is TGTGCCTGGAGGGGACTAGCGGGGGCGGCCCAGTACTTC. The encoded protein is CAWRGLAGAAQYF.

The chain links TRBV6-1 to TRBJ1-6; D is uncertain. The CDR3 contains 17 residues. Germline values: CDR1 MNHNS, CDR2 SASEGT. The V end lost 2 bases, the J end lost 6 bases, and 17 bases lay between the germline ends. CDR3 in amino acids: CASSELMRANFNSPLHF. CDR3 bases: TGTGCCAGCAGTGAATTAATGCGGGCGAACTTTAATTCACCCCTCCACTTT.

V usage is TRBV5-5 and J usage is TRBJ1-2; TRBD1 is a possible D gene (6 bases). The CDR3 runs 12 residues. CDR1 is SGHKS and CDR2 is YYEKEE in the germline V gene (reference sequence). V shed 4 bases and J shed 7 bases, with 11 bases lying between them. The CDR3 DNA is TGTGCCAGCAGCCTCAGGGGCTCTGGCTACACCTTC. Encoded protein: CASSLRGSGYTF. The full variable domain, in which reference TRBV5-5 and TRBJ1-2 provide the parts outside the CDR3, is DAGVTQSPTHLIKTRGQQVTLRCSPISGHKSVSWYQQVLGQGPQFIFQYYEKEERGRGNFPDRFSARQFPNYSSELNVNALLLGDSALYLCASSLRGSGYTFGSGTRLTVV.

The V call is TRBV7-2, the J call TRBJ2-3, with 8 bases identical to TRBD2. With 2 bases clipped from V and 0 bases from J, the junction kept 1 base outside the gene matches. The CDR3 consists of 15 residues. The germline gives CDR1 SGHTA, CDR2 FQGNSA. Here the CDR3 reads CASSLRGGSTDTQYF. The CDR3 nucleotides are TGTGCCAGCAGCTTACGCGGGGGGAGCACAGATACGCAGTATTTT.